These 5 T cell receptor beta chains were all obtained from the same sample, sequenced in a study of blood T cell repertoires in COVID-19. The data were produced by immunoSEQ multiplex PCR, yet TCRdb's version contains in-frame clones alone and is incomplete. Of fewer than 250,000 clones listed, roughly 90% are singletons. The material sequenced was PBMCs or T cells enriched from blood (not recorded which). These TCRs come from a woman aged 18-29 years who had recovered from COVID-19.

This sequence joins TRBV11-2 and TRBJ1-1; D not certain. Germline V gives CDR1 SGHAT, CDR2 FQNNGV. Trimming cost V 2 bases and J 2 bases, with 6 bases left between them. CDR3 length equals 13 residues. CDR3: CASSLSGNTEAFF. The CDR3 DNA is TGTGCCAGCAGCTTATCAGGTAACACTGAAGCTTTCTTT. The entire variable domain, with the rest obtained from reference TRBV11-2 and TRBJ1-1, is as follows: EAGVAQSPRYKIIEKRQSVAFWCNPISGHATLYWYQQILGQGPKLLIQFQNNGVVDDSQLPKDRFSAERLKGVDSTLKIQPAKLEDSAVYLCASSLSGNTEAFFGQGTRLTVV.

The chain recombines TRBV5-4 with TRBJ2-7, with a tentative D call TRBD1 (5 bases). V was cut by 0 bases and J by 3 bases, with 13 bases left in between. Germline CDR1 and CDR2: SGHNT and YYREEE (reference sequence). The CDR3 contains 15 residues. The CDR3, as DNA: TGTGCCAGCAGCTTGGGGCAGGGCCTAAACTACGAGCAGTACTTC. Its translation is CASSLGQGLNYEQYF.

The chain links TRBV29-1 to TRBJ1-4, with unresolved D. Trimming cost V 2 bases and J 2 bases, with 3 bases left between them. The CDR3 consists of 12 residues. The germline V gene has CDR1 SQVTM and CDR2 ANQGSEA. The CDR3 DNA reads TGCAGCGTTGAACAGACTAATGAAAAACTGTTTTTT. Its protein is CSVEQTNEKLFF.

This clone came up once. This chain uses TRBV12-3 or TRBV12-4 with TRBJ1-2, with 7 bases lining up with TRBD1. The CDR3 is made up of 13 amino acids. V shed 6 bases and J 4 bases; nucleotides not matched to a gene: 5. CDR3 sequence (DNA): TGTGCCAGCAGGAGACAGGGACTCTATGGCTACACCTTC. Residues: CASRRQGLYGYTF.

The gene calls are TRBV18 and TRBJ1-6; 9 bases align to TRBD1. V gave up 1 base and J gave up 10 bases; unmatched junction bases: 14. CDR1 and CDR2 from the germline V gene are KGHSH and LQKENI. The CDR3 covers 18 residues. The DNA of the CDR3 is TGTGCCAGCTCACCACTCGCGCTTGGACAGGGGACGGGGTCACCCCTCCACTTT. As protein: CASSPLALGQGTGSPLHF.